This T cell receptor (beta chain) originates from a study of cytomegalovirus exposure and HLA in healthy donors. Across the whole study: In a previous analysis, 95 million to 130 million unique TCR beta sequences were found from some 200 million T cells. General study findings and limits: A later analysis linked a missense variant in DCLRE1C to the trimming of TCR beta V and J genes.

Points on this clone: Its antigen is unknown.

Primers: 60 Vbeta forward and 13 Jbeta reverse. The data were produced by immunoSEQ multiplex PCR, yet TCRdb's version contains in-frame clones alone and is incomplete. Of 90,000 or so clones in the sample, 60% to 80% were seen once. Sequenced material: PBMCs. This TCR was recovered from a female donor in good health and CMV-seronegative.

As DNA, the CDR3 is TGCAGCGCGGGACAGTTTAATGAAAAACTGTTTTTT. Translated: CSAGQFNEKLFF. The rearrangement joins TRBV29-1 to TRBJ1-4; 7 nucleotides align to TRBD1. The ends lost 7 bases at V and 4 bases at J; junction bases unmatched: 3. The CDR3 sequence is 12 residues long. Germline assignment: CDR1 SQVTM and CDR2 ANQGSEA.